Following are 6 T cell receptor beta chains from one sample sequenced in a study of neoadjuvant nivolumab and ipilimumab in lung cancer. Generated by immunoSEQ multiplex PCR, the TCRdb table keeps only in-frame clones and is missing some. The data contain tens of thousands of clones, around nine tenths of them singletons. The sequences come from peripheral blood, collected after neoadjuvant nivolumab, alone or with ipilimumab, at or shortly before surgery. These receptors all stem from an adult with non-small cell lung cancer.

This clone appeared a single time. The rearrangement uses TRBV25-1 and TRBJ1-2; 8 bases line up with TRBD1. The CDR3 length is 15 residues. The V gene's germline CDR1 is MGHDK and CDR2 SYGVNS. J lost 5 bases, V lost 4 bases, and 9 bases had no gene match. The DNA of the CDR3 is TGTGCCAGCAGTGGACAGGGGCGCGTATTTTATGGCTACACCTTC. It yields the protein CASSGQGRVFYGYTF.

The rearrangement links TRBV29-1 to TRBJ1-1, with D unresolved. The CDR3 spans 14 residues. V lost 3 bases and J 5 bases, leaving 16 bases between the germline ends. Germline lookup yields CDR1 SQVTM and CDR2 ANQGSEA. The CDR3 DNA follows: TGCAGCGTTGATAGAGACGGGCCGGGAACTGAAGCTTTCTTT. It specifies CSVDRDGPGTEAFF. Variable domain in full (rest from reference TRBV29-1 and TRBJ1-1): SAVISQKPSRDICQRGTSLTIQCQVDSQVTMMFWYRQQPGQSLTLIATANQGSEATYESGFVIDKFPISRPNLTFSTLTVSNMSPEDSSIYLCSVDRDGPGTEAFFGQGTRLTVV.

The rearrangement uses TRBV6-1 and TRBJ1-1, with D uncertain. V was trimmed by 0 bases and J by 0 bases, leaving 8 bases between them. Germline CDR1 is MNHNS and CDR2 is SASEGT. This CDR3 spans 15 amino acids. DNA of the CDR3: TGTGCCAGCAGTGAAGCGCGGGTAATGAACACTGAAGCTTTCTTT. It yields the protein CASSEARVMNTEAFF.

The rearrangement uses TRBV7-9 and TRBJ2-2, with 7 bases fitting TRBD1. The length of the CDR3 is 14 residues. Per germline, CDR1 SEHNR and CDR2 FQNEAQ (reference sequence). V lost 4 bases, J lost 13 bases, and 12 bases stayed unmatched. CDR3 bases: TGTGCCAGCAGCTCAGGACAGGTTCCGGGGACGCTGTTTTTT. Amino acid sequence: CASSSGQVPGTLFF.

The chain joins TRBV6-5 to TRBJ2-1; D not resolved. This CDR3 has 13 amino acids. Trimming removed 2 bases from V and 10 bases from J, with 12 bases in between. Germline-derived CDR1 and CDR2 are MNHEY and SVGAGI. DNA for the CDR3: TGTGCCAGCAGTTACCCCGGAGAACTGGAGCAGTTCTTC. It is translated as CASSYPGELEQFF.

This chain uses TRBV5-6 with TRBJ2-7, with D unresolved. The germline CDR1 and CDR2 sequences are SGHDT and YYEEEE. The V end lost 0 bases, the J end lost 8 bases, and 9 bases lay between the germline ends. The CDR3 contains 12 residues. The CDR3 sequence: CASSLDVGQQYF. The CDR3 DNA reads as TGTGCCAGCAGCTTGGATGTGGGCCAGCAGTACTTC.